This TCR beta chain is from a study of blood T cell repertoires in COVID-19. This CDR3 region has 18 residues. J was trimmed by 4 bases and V by 0 bases; bases with no gene match: 14. Germline CDR1 and CDR2: MGHRA and YSYEKL. Assay: immunoSEQ multiplex PCR; the TCRdb copy retains only in-frame clones and omits some. The sample holds about 200,000 clones, approximately 83% seen once. Individuals drawn from around 25 US areas were roughly 18 to 89 years old. V gene TRBV4-1 combines with J gene TRBJ1-1; 7 nucleotides align to TRBD1. The sequenced sample consisted of PBMCs or T cells enriched from blood (not recorded which). This clonotype was sampled from a man aged 35 to 55 who had recovered from COVID-19. This chain's CDR3 is CASSQDSRQGRVGTEAFF. CDR3 nucleotides: TGCGCCAGCAGCCAAGATTCCCGACAGGGTCGGGTTGGCACTGAAGCTTTCTTT.